This T cell receptor beta chain was captured in a study of blood T cell repertoires in COVID-19. Study-level information: The samples span acute and convalescent COVID-19 from the United States, Italy and Spain. T cells, B-cell-depleted T cells, or PBMCs provided the cDNA or gDNA that served as material.

Original processing notes: Estimation of nucleated cell counts was performed using reference gene primer amplification. Clones were read by immunoSEQ multiplex PCR, and TCRdb kept only the in-frame ones, dropping some. V, J and clone size derive from that table, while D and trimming were established from the DNA sequence. The table has nearly 110,000 clones, about three quarters seen once; the top ten hold more than 4%. The germline V gene encodes CDR1 SGDLS and CDR2 YYNGEE. The CDR3 consists of 14 residues. Deletions cut 2 bases from V and 4 bases from J, with 12 bases between. V and J are TRBV9 and TRBJ1-1; D possibly corresponds to TRBD1 (5 bases). This receptor was taken from a man in his sixties or seventies with acute or convalescent COVID-19. The sample consisted of peripheral blood. The chain's CDR3 is CASSVSGTSTEAFF. The CDR3 nucleotides are TGTGCCAGCAGCGTCTCGGGGACTAGCACTGAAGCTTTCTTT.